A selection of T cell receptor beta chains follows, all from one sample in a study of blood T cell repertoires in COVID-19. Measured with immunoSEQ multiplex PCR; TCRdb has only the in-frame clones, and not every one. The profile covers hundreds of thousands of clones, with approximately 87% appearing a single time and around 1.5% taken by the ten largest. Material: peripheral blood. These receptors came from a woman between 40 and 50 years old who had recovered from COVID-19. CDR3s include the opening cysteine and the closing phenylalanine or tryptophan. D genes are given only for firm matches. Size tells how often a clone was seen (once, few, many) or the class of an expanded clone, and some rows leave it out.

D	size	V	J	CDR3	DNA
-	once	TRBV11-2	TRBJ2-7	CASSLDGVNEQYF	TGTGCCAGCAGCTTAGACGGGGTCAACGAGCAGTACTTC
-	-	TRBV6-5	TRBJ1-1	CASSYSAQVITEAFF	TGTGCCAGCAGTTACTCTGCACAGGTCATCACTGAAGCTTTCTTT
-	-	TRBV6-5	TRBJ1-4	CASSYSGRGNEKLFF	TGTGCCAGCAGTTACTCTGGCAGGGGAAATGAAAAACTGTTTTTT
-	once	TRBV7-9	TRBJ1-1	CASSPRGGTSLDTEAFF	TGTGCCAGCAGCCCACGGGGGGGGACTAGCCTGGACACTGAAGCTTTCTTT
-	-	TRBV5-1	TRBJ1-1	CASRGGAADTEAFF	TGCGCCAGCAGAGGGGGGGCGGCGGACACTGAAGCTTTCTTT
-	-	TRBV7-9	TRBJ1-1	CASSQSPTEAFF	TGTGCCAGCAGCCAAAGCCCCACTGAAGCTTTCTTT
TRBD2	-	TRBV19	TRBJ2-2	CASSRTRRGGGELFF	TGTGCCAGTAGCCGGACGCGCCGGGGGGGCGGGGAGCTGTTTTTT
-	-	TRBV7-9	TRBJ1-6	CASSRVNSPLHF	TGTGCCAGCAGCCGTGTTAATTCACCCCTCCACTTT
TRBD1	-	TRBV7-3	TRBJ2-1	CASSPGTGYEQFF	TGTGCCAGCAGCCCCGGGACAGGATATGAGCAGTTCTTC
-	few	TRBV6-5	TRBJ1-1	CASSYSRAHQAFF	TGTGCCAGCAGTTACTCGCGGGCGCATCAAGCTTTCTTT
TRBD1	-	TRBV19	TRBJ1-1	CASSRGQGNTEAFF	TGTGCCAGTAGCAGGGGACAGGGGAACACTGAAGCTTTCTTT
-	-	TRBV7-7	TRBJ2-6	CASSLLRGGPQTF	TGTGCTAGCAGCTTGTTAAGGGGGGGTCCCCAGACTTTC
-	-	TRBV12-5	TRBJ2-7	CASGFNYEQYF	TGTGCTAGTGGTTTCAACTACGAGCAGTACTTC
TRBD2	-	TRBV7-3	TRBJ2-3	CASSPTSGGPYTQYF	TGTGCCAGCAGCCCCACTAGCGGGGGCCCCTATACGCAGTATTTT
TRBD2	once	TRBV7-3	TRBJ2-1	CASSVALAGAGNEQFF	TGTGCCAGCAGCGTCGCGCTAGCGGGGGCCGGGAATGAGCAGTTCTTC
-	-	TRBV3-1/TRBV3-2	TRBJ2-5	CASSQEWGRETQYF	TGTGCCAGCAGCCAAGAGTGGGGCCGGGAGACCCAGTACTTC
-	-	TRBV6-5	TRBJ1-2	CASSYMRIRNYGYTF	TGTGCCAGCAGTTATATGCGAATTCGGAACTATGGCTACACCTTC
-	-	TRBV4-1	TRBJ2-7	CASSPPASWGDGGFYEQYF	TGCGCCAGCAGCCCCCCGGCCTCTTGGGGGGATGGGGGATTCTACGAGCAGTACTTC
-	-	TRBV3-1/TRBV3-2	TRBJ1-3	CASSQMGHSGNTIYF	TGTGCCAGCAGCCAAATGGGACACTCTGGAAACACCATATATTTT
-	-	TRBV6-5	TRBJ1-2	CASALGPVNYGYTF	TGTGCCAGTGCTCTGGGCCCCGTTAACTATGGCTACACCTTC
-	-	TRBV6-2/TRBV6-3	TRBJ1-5	CASSYSPGRGWDNQPQHF	TGTGCCAGCAGTTACTCACCTGGGAGGGGATGGGACAATCAGCCCCAGCATTTT
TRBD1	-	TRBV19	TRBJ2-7	CASSTRGLDEQYF	TGTGCCAGTAGTACGAGGGGGCTCGACGAGCAGTACTTC
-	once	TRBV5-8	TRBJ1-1	CASSLGLYFRENTEAFF	TGTGCCAGCAGCTTGGGACTGTATTTCAGGGAGAACACTGAAGCTTTCTTT
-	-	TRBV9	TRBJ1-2	CASSLDGAGPLYGYTF	TGTGCCAGCAGCTTGGATGGTGCGGGACCCCTCTATGGCTACACCTTC
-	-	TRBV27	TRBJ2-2	CASSFTGNTGELFF	TGTGCCAGCAGTTTTACAGGGAACACCGGGGAGCTGTTTTTT
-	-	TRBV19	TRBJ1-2	CATLAARYGYTF	TGTGCCACCCTCGCGGCGCGCTATGGCTACACCTTC
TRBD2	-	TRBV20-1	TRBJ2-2	CSASPSGERTGELFF	TGCAGTGCTAGTCCTAGCGGGGAACGGACCGGGGAGCTGTTTTTT
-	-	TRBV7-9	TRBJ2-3	CASSLEPGADTQYF	TGTGCCAGCAGCTTAGAGCCGGGAGCAGATACGCAGTATTTT
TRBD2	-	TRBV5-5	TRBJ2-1	CASSLLAGAYNEQFF	TGTGCCAGCAGCTTACTGGCGGGGGCCTACAATGAGCAGTTCTTC
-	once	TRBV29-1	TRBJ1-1	CSVQGSNTEAFF	TGCAGCGTTCAGGGGAGTAACACTGAAGCTTTCTTT
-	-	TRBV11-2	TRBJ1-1	CASSYSRTEAFF	TGTGCCAGCAGCTACAGCAGGACTGAAGCTTTCTTT
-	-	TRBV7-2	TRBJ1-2	CASSLTGMGLWGYTF	TGTGCCAGCAGCTTAACAGGGATGGGGCTGTGGGGCTACACCTTC
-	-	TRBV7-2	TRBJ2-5	CATKRDRSAETQYF	TGTGCCACCAAGAGAGACAGGTCCGCCGAGACCCAGTACTTC
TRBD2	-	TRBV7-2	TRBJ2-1	CASTGRGGNEQFF	TGTGCCAGCACTGGGAGGGGTGGGAATGAGCAGTTCTTC
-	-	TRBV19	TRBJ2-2	CASSFARYTGELFF	TGTGCCAGTAGTTTCGCGCGGTACACCGGGGAGCTGTTTTTT
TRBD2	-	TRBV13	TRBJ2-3	CASSEGLALAGTDTQYF	TGTGCCAGCAGCGAGGGGCTAGCTCTAGCGGGAACAGATACGCAGTATTTT
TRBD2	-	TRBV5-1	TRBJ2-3	CASSPRGSGGAQYF	TGCGCCAGCAGCCCCCGAGGTAGCGGGGGCGCGCAGTATTTT
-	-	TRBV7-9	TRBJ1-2	CASTRTVLNYGYTF	TGTGCCAGCACGCGAACAGTTCTTAACTATGGCTACACCTTC
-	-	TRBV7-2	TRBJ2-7	CASSLYGSYEQYF	TGTGCCAGCAGCTTATACGGTTCCTACGAGCAGTACTTC